This TCR beta chain was captured by sequencing in a study of cytomegalovirus exposure and HLA in healthy donors. General observations from the study: In a later analysis, productive TCRs from donors in an Asian-associated ancestry cluster reportedly carried fewer N-insertions than the cohort mean. Immune exposure data for these donors was limited to CMV serostatus.

With V trimmed by 4 bases and J by 6 bases, 8 bases remained unmatched. This CDR3 region has 16 residues. Germline V gene data show CDR1 as LGHNA and CDR2 as YNFKEQ. Healthy bone marrow donors formed the donor group. Each donor was nominally healthy when sampled (though unrecorded immune exposures were likely). PCR involved 60 Vbeta and 13 Jbeta primers. Method: immunoSEQ multiplex PCR; TCRdb's copy keeps in-frame clones and lacks some. The table has fewer than 110,000 clones, 65% to 85% seen once. A note on this clone: Its antigen remains unidentified.

This clonotype was obtained from a man between 45 and 60 years old in good health and CMV-seropositive. The sequenced material came from PBMCs. The chain joins TRBV4-2 to TRBJ2-2; TRBD2 matches at 10 bases. As DNA, the CDR3 is TGTGCCAGCAGCCGATCTAGCGGGAGTGGTTCCGGGGAGCTGTTTTTT. Its protein is CASSRSSGSGSGELFF.